This T cell receptor (beta chain) was obtained from a study of blood T cell repertoires in COVID-19. Per the original methods: Amplification of reference gene primers was used by the study to estimate nucleated cell counts. TCRdb keeps only in-frame clones here, not all; method: immunoSEQ multiplex PCR. V, J and clone size are those of that table, while D and trimming were read from the DNA. The sample consists of roughly 70,000 clones, around 81% of them appearing once. Germline V gene lookup returns CDR1 WSHSY and CDR2 SAAADI. V shed 0 bases, J shed 7 bases, and the junction held 11 bases outside the gene matches. This CDR3 has 17 amino acids.

This TCR came from a human donor in a cohort sampled during active COVID-19. The material sequenced was peripheral blood. The rearrangement uses TRBV10-2 and TRBJ2-1, with 8 positions matching TRBD1. CDR3 bases: TGCGCCAGCAGTGAGTCCGGCAGGGGGCGCCTTGGTAATGAGCAGTTCTTC. Translating gives CASSESGRGRLGNEQFF.